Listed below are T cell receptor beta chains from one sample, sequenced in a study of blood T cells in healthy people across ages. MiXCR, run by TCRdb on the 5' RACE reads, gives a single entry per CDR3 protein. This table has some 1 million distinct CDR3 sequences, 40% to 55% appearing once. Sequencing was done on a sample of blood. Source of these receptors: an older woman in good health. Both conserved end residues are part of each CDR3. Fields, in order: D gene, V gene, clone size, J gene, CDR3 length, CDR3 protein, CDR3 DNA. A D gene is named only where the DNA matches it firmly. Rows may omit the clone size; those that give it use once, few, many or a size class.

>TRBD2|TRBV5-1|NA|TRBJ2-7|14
CASNPPGLTYEQYF
TGCGCCAGCAACCCCCCGGGACTAACCTACGAGCAGTACTTC
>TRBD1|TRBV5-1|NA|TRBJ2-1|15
CASSLIQGVENEQFF
TGCGCCAGCAGCTTGATACAGGGGGTTGAAAATGAGCAGTTCTTC
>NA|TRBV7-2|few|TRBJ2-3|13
CASSLATGDTQYF
TGTGCCAGCAGCTTAGCAACAGGGGATACGCAGTATTTT
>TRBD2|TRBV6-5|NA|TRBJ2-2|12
CASTGGAGELFF
TGTGCCAGCACCGGGGGGGCCGGGGAGCTGTTTTTT
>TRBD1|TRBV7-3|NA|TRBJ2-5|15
CASSLTPGTGETQYF
TGTGCCAGCAGCTTAACGCCCGGGACAGGGGAGACCCAGTACTTC
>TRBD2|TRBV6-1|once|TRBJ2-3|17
CASSTRPAGLGTDTQYF
TGTGCCAGCAGCACGAGACCAGCGGGACTTGGCACAGATACGCAGTATTTT
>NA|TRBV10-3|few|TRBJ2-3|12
CAIRASTDTQYF
TGTGCCATCAGGGCCAGCACAGATACGCAGTATTTT
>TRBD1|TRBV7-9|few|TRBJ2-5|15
CASSPGTVIQETQYF
TGTGCCAGCAGCCCGGGGACAGTTATCCAAGAGACCCAGTACTTC
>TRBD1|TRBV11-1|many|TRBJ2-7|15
CASSRSDRDVYEQYF
TGTGCCAGCAGCCGCTCGGACAGGGACGTCTACGAGCAGTACTTC
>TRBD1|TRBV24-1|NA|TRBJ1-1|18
CATSDPRDRGRGGRRAFF
TGTGCCACCAGTGATCCCCGGGACAGGGGCCGCGGGGGGCGTCGAGCTTTCTTT
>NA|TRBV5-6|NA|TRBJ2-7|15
CASSSRSGGHYEQYF
TGTGCCAGCAGCTCCCGTTCAGGGGGGCACTACGAGCAGTACTTC
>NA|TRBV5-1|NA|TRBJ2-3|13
CASSGRATDTQYF
TGCGCCAGCAGTGGAAGGGCTACAGATACGCAGTATTTT
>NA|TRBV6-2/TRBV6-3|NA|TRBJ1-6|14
CASRKTGIDSPPHF
TGTGCCAGCAGAAAAACAGGGATCGATTCACCCCCCCACTTT
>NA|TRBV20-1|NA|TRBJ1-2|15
CSARQGQGANYGYTF
TGCAGTGCTAGACAGGGACAAGGAGCTAACTATGGCTACACCTTC
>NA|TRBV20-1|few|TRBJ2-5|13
CSAGGPPGGTQYF
TGCAGTGCTGGGGGACCACCCGGGGGGACCCAGTACTTC
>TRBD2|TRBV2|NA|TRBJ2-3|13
CASSTTSADTQYF
TGTGCCAGCAGTACGACTAGCGCAGATACGCAGTATTTT
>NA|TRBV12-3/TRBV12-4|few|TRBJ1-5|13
CASSLGGYQPQHF
TGTGCCAGCAGTTTAGGGGGGTATCAGCCCCAGCATTTT
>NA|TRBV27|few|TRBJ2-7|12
CASSPNHVEQYF
TGTGCCAGCAGTCCTAACCACGTCGAGCAGTACTTC
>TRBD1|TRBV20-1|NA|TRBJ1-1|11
CSARGQAEAFF
TGCAGTGCTAGGGGACAGGCCGAAGCTTTCTTT
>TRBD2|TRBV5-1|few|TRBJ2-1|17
CASSLWGTSGSRNEQFF
TGCGCCAGCAGCTTGTGGGGGACTAGCGGGAGCAGGAATGAGCAGTTCTTC
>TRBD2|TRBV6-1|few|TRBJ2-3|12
CASGRATDTQYF
TGTGCCAGCGGGAGGGCCACAGATACGCAGTATTTT
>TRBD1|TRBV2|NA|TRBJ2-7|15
CASSSAGTGEAKQYF
TGTGCCAGCAGTTCAGCCGGGACAGGGGAAGCCAAGCAGTACTTC
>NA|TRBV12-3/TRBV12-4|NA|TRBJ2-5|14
CASSLLPGVGEQYF
TGTGCCAGCAGTTTATTGCCAGGGGTGGGAGAGCAGTACTTC
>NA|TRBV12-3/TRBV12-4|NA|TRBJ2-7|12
CASSLVVDEQYF
TGTGCCAGCAGTTTGGTAGTGGACGAGCAGTACTTC
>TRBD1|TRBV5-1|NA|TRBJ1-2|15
CASSSTGGAALDNTF
TGCGCCAGCAGCTCAACAGGGGGCGCAGCTTTGGATAACACCTTC
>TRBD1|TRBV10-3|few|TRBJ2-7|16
CAISEHGQGGSYEQYF
TGTGCCATCAGTGAGCACGGACAGGGGGGATCCTACGAGCAGTACTTC
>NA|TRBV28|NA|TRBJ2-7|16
CASKGPTRWSSYEQYF
TGTGCCAGCAAGGGTCCGACTCGCTGGAGCTCCTACGAGCAGTACTTC
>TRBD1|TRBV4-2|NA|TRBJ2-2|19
CASSQDVDRVKFVPGELFF
TGTGCCAGCAGCCAGGACGTAGACAGGGTTAAGTTCGTACCCGGGGAGCTGTTTTTT
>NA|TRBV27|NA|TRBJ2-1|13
CASRFEGTNEQFF
TGTGCCAGCAGATTTGAGGGAACCAATGAGCAGTTCTTC
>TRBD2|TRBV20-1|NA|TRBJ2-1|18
CSAPKRTSLEISYNEQFF
TGCAGTGCCCCTAAGAGGACTAGCCTTGAGATCTCCTACAATGAGCAGTTCTTC
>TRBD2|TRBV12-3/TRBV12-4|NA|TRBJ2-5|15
CASSTLAGGRETQYF
TGTGCCAGCAGCACACTAGCGGGAGGAAGAGAGACCCAGTACTTC
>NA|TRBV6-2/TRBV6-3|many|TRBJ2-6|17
CASSYGSGIAGANVLTF
TGTGCCAGCAGTTACGGGTCAGGGATTGCTGGGGCCAACGTCCTGACTTTC
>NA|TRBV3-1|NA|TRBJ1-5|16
CASTQKAAPSNQPQHF
TGTGCCAGCACCCAGAAGGCAGCCCCCTCCAATCAGCCCCAGCATTTT
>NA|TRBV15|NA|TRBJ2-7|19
CATSRDPKISGQEPYEQYF
TGTGCCACCAGCAGAGACCCCAAAATTTCCGGGCAGGAACCCTACGAGCAGTACTTC
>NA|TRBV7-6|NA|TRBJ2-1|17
CASSPLIDQSSYNEQFF
TGTGCCAGCAGCCCGTTGATAGACCAGAGCTCCTACAATGAGCAGTTCTTC
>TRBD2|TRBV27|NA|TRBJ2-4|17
CASSLGQLAGAKNIQYF
TGTGCCAGCAGTTTAGGCCAGCTAGCGGGAGCCAAAAACATTCAGTACTTC
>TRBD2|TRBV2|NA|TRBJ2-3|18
CASSEDRSLAGLSDTQYF
TGTGCCAGCAGTGAAGATCGGTCACTAGCGGGACTCTCAGATACGCAGTATTTT
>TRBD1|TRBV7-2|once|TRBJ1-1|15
CASSPTTGEGTEAFF
TGTGCCAGCAGCCCCACGACAGGGGAGGGCACTGAAGCTTTCTTT
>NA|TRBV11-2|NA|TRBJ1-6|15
CASSRVSSYNSPLHF
TGTGCCAGCAGCCGGGTGTCCTCCTATAATTCACCCCTCCACTTT
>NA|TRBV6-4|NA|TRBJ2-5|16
CASSDVRGARRDEQYF
TGTGCCAGCAGTGACGTACGGGGGGCAAGGAGAGATGAGCAGTACTTC
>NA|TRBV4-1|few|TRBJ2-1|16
CASSHHGSLDYNEQFF
TGCGCCAGCAGCCATCACGGTTCATTAGATTACAATGAGCAGTTCTTC
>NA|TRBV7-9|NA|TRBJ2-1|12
CASSLRPRELFF
TGTGCCAGCAGCTTAAGGCCAAGGGAGCTGTTCTTC
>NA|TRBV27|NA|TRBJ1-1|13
CASSPDRGPEAFF
TGTGCCAGCAGCCCCGACCGGGGCCCTGAAGCTTTCTTT
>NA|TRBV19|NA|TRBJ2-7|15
CATRIQGMGSYEQYF
TGTGCCACTAGAATACAGGGTATGGGCTCCTACGAGCAGTACTTC
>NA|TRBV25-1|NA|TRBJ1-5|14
CASRAQGENQPQHF
TGTGCCAGCAGGGCCCAGGGAGAAAATCAGCCCCAGCATTTT
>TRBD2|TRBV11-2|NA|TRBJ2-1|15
CASANRAGVYNEQFF
TGTGCCAGCGCTAATAGGGCGGGGGTTTACAATGAGCAGTTCTTC
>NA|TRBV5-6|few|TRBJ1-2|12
CASSLFVGGYTF
TGTGCCAGCAGCTTGTTCGTCGGAGGCTACACCTTC
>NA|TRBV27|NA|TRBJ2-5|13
CASSGSAQETQYF
TGTGCCAGCAGTGGATCGGCTCAAGAGACCCAGTACTTC
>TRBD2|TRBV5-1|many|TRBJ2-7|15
CASSLASGRAYEQYF
TGTGCCAGCAGCTTAGCTAGCGGGAGGGCCTACGAGCAGTACTTC
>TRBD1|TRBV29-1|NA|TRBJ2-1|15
CSVGNRWTGNNEQFF
TGCAGCGTCGGAAACAGGTGGACAGGCAACAATGAGCAGTTCTTC
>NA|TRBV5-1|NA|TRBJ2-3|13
CGRGQPMVDTQYF
TGCGGGAGAGGGCAACCCATGGTAGATACGCAGTATTTT
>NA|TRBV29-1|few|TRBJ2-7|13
CSVGPGTSYEQYF
TGCAGCGTTGGCCCAGGGACCTCCTACGAGCAGTACTTC